In its sample, the clone carrying this T cell receptor beta chain was seen many times. Time point specified: newly diagnosed GD, antithyroid drugs for less than 3 months. Preparation of the TCR library used RNA extracted from PBMCs. Germline V gene data show CDR1 as KGHSH and CDR2 as LQKENI. The CDR3 covers 13 residues. V lost 4 bases and J 6 bases, leaving 10 bases between the germline ends. This entry comes from a study of regulatory T cells in long-lasting Graves disease. In building TCR beta libraries, iRepertoire HTBI primers were used together with Arm-PCR of CDR3 regions. Original handling: Samples collectively showed more than 55 TRBV and around 15 TRBJ segments. From the multiplex PCR reads, TCRdb called clonotypes with MiXCR, one entry per CDR3 protein. TCRdb, rather than the study authors, made the V and J calls. The sample has fewer than 650,000 distinct CDR3 sequences; roughly 15% are singletons.

The sample was also reused in another study, on T cells in Graves' hyperthyroidism and ophthalmopathy. From that second work: Graves' hyperthyroidism qualified as stable when ophthalmopathy did not progress within 18 months. The TCR CDR3 was amplified in a first-round RT-PCR using the HTBI primer set.

The V gene is TRBV18, the J gene TRBJ2-1, with D unclear. The specimen comprised peripheral blood mononuclear cells (PBMCs), sampled at new diagnosis, from a patient treated with antithyroid drugs. The receptor's source is a man aged 18 to 30 with Graves disease. The CDR3 DNA sequence: TGTGCCAGCTCACTAGACTCCATCAATGAGCAGTTCTTC. Translation gives CASSLDSINEQFF.